Listed here are 27 T cell receptor beta chains from one sample, sequenced in a study of T cell responses to AZD1222 COVID-19 vaccine. Method: immunoSEQ multiplex PCR; TCRdb's copy keeps in-frame clones and lacks some. The repertoire holds roughly 120,000 clones, with about 86% as singletons. The sequenced sample was peripheral blood, obtained 28 days after the second AZD1222 dose. The receptors were gathered from an adult who received the AZD1222 COVID-19 vaccine.

This chain connects TRBV5-1 to TRBJ1-1, with D tentatively TRBD1 (5 bases). The CDR3 sequence is 15 residues long. Germline assignment: CDR1 SGHRS and CDR2 YFSETQ. The V end was cut by 4 bases, the J end by 4 bases, with 17 bases between. The chain's CDR3 is CASSLGAGTFTEAFF. The CDR3 coding sequence is TGCGCCAGCAGCCTGGGCGCAGGGACGTTCACTGAAGCTTTCTTT. The whole variable domain, filled in from reference TRBV5-1 and TRBJ1-1, reads KAGVTQTPRYLIKTRGQQVTLSCSPISGHRSVSWYQQTPGQGLQFLFEYFSETQRNKGNFPGRFSGRQFSNSRSEMNVSTLELGDSALYLCASSLGAGTFTEAFFGQGTRLTVV.

The gene calls are TRBV27 and TRBJ2-5, with TRBD2 as a possible D gene (6 bases). This CDR3 is 18 amino acids long. The germline V and J ends were trimmed by 6 bases and 1 base, with 24 bases remaining between them. Germline CDR1 MNHEY, CDR2 SMNVEV (reference sequence). DNA of the CDR3: TGTGCCAGCAGCTCAACCCTAACCGGGAGATTGGGCCAAGAGACCCAGTACTTC. Its translation is CASSSTLTGRLGQETQYF.

This clone was observed a handful of times. The chain recombines TRBV19 with TRBJ1-5, with a tentative D call TRBD1 (6 bases). Germline assignment: CDR1 LNHDA and CDR2 SQIVND (reference sequence). Trimming left V 5 bases short and J 3 bases short, with 17 bases between. This CDR3 spans 16 amino acids. The CDR3: CASSGQPGLNNQPQHF. The CDR3 DNA sequence: TGTGCCAGTAGTGGACAGCCCGGTTTAAACAATCAGCCCCAGCATTTT.

This clone appeared a few times. This chain links TRBV10-3 with TRBJ1-1; the match to TRBD1 covers 8 bases. V was pared by 6 bases and J by 6 bases, with 6 bases of the junction left unmatched. Germline V lookup: CDR1 ENHRY, CDR2 SYGVKD. There are 13 residues in the CDR3. The CDR3 loop reads CAISQDRGAEAFF. The CDR3 nucleotides are TGTGCCATCAGCCAAGACAGGGGCGCTGAAGCTTTCTTT.

The rearrangement uses TRBV14 and TRBJ1-6, with D hard to call. The CDR3 has 15 amino acids. CDR1 and CDR2 from the germline V gene are SGHDN and FVKESK. Trimming cost V 1 base and J 8 bases, with 12 bases left between them. For the CDR3, the DNA is TGTGCCAGCAGCCAAGTTCCAGGATCCGATTCACCCCTCCACTTT. Translating gives CASSQVPGSDSPLHF. Supplemented by reference TRBV14 and TRBJ1-6, the full variable domain reads EAGVTQFPSHSVIEKGQTVTLRCDPISGHDNLYWYRRVMGKEIKFLLHFVKESKQDESGMPNNRFLAERTGGTYSTLKVQPAELEDSGVYFCASSQVPGSDSPLHFGNGTRLTVT.

This rearrangement joins TRBV6-6 to TRBJ1-5; D is undetermined. Germline-derived CDR1 and CDR2 are MNHNY and SVGAGI (reference sequence). V was cut by 2 bases and J by 5 bases, with 4 bases left in between. There are 12 residues in the CDR3. The CDR3 coding sequence is TGTGCCAGCAGTTACGGTGATCAGCCCCAGCATTTT. It yields the protein CASSYGDQPQHF.

This clone has only a few counts. The rearrangement links TRBV28 to TRBJ1-6, with TRBD1 matching over 8 bases. Germline CDR1 MDHEN, CDR2 SYDVKM. This CDR3 is 16 amino acids long. V gave up 4 bases and J gave up 10 bases; unmatched junction bases: 12. The CDR3 DNA reads as TGTGCCAGCAGTTCTCCCCTGGACAGGGTTGTCTCACCCCTCCACTTT. It is translated as CASSSPLDRVVSPLHF.

J is TRBJ2-4 and V is TRBV7-8; the D gene is possibly TRBD1 (5 bases). Per the germline V gene, CDR1 is SGHVS and CDR2 is FQNEAQ. CDR3 length equals 14 residues. V gave up 4 bases and J gave up 8 bases, with 15 bases separating them. This CDR3 reads CASSYGGARDIQYF. The CDR3 bases are TGTGCCAGCAGCTACGGTGGGGCTCGGGACATTCAGTACTTC. Variable domain in full (rest from reference TRBV7-8 and TRBJ2-4): GAGVSQSPRYKVAKRGQDVALRCDPISGHVSLFWYQQALGQGPEFLTYFQNEAQLDKSGLPSDRFFAERPEGSVSTLKIQRTQQEDSAVYLCASSYGGARDIQYFGAGTRLSVL.

The chain joins TRBV7-9 to TRBJ2-7, with D perhaps matching TRBD2 (6 bases). The V and J ends lost 8 bases and 6 bases respectively, with 20 bases between them. CDR1 and CDR2 from the germline V gene are SEHNR and FQNEAQ (reference sequence). The CDR3 has 14 residues. The CDR3 DNA follows: TGTGCCAGCGCCCGGCCGGGACTCCCTGGCGAGCAGTACTTC. This gives the protein CASARPGLPGEQYF. The full variable domain, completed using reference TRBV7-9 and TRBJ2-7, is DTGVSQNPRHKITKRGQNVTFRCDPISEHNRLYWYRQTLGQGPEFLTYFQNEAQLEKSRLLSDRFSAERPKGSFSTLEIQRTEQGDSAMYLCASARPGLPGEQYFGPGTRLTVT.

J is TRBJ2-1 and V is TRBV7-6, with D unresolved. V was pared by 4 bases and J by 4 bases, with 14 bases between. From germline, CDR1 is SGHVS and CDR2 FNYEAQ. CDR3 length: 15 amino acids. CDR3 region: CASSSVFERYNEQFF. The CDR3 nucleotides are TGTGCCAGCAGCTCTGTTTTTGAGAGGTACAATGAGCAGTTCTTC.

This clone was found a few times. The V call is TRBV5-1, the J call TRBJ1-2; D is perhaps TRBD1 (6 bases). The CDR3 sequence is 19 residues long. V lost 0 bases and J lost 3, with 24 bases in between. Germline V lookup: CDR1 SGHRS, CDR2 YFSETQ. The chain's CDR3 is CASSLEGLFNRADYYGYTF. CDR3 nucleotides: TGCGCCAGCAGCTTGGAGGGCCTCTTCAACAGGGCGGATTACTATGGCTACACCTTC.

The rearrangement uses TRBV21-1 and TRBJ2-1. TRBV21-1 is tagged as a pseudogene. CDR3 length: 16 amino acids. DNA for the CDR3: TGTGCCAGCAGCAAGGGGGACGGTTTCTCCTACAATGAGCAGTTCTTC. It yields the protein CASSKGDGFSYNEQFF.

The chain employs TRBV6-4 and TRBJ1-6; 7 nucleotides line up with TRBD1. Germline-derived CDR1 and CDR2 are MRHNA and SNTAGT. The CDR3 runs to 14 residues. Trimming removed 5 bases from V and 9 bases from J; junction bases left unmatched: 7. The CDR3 sequence: CASSLRQGSSPLHF. CDR3 coding DNA: TGTGCCAGCAGTTTACGACAGGGTAGTTCACCCCTCCACTTT.

The CDR3 region is CASSWGSTVMNTEAFF. CDR3 in DNA: TGTGCCAGCAGCTGGGGTTCGACAGTCATGAACACTGAAGCTTTCTTT. This rearrangement joins TRBV7-9 to TRBJ1-1; possible D gene TRBD1, 5 bases. Germline-derived CDR1 and CDR2 are SEHNR and FQNEAQ (reference sequence). V lost 4 bases to trimming and J lost 0 bases, with 15 bases between them. CDR3 size: 16 residues.

A single count supports this clone. The chain is built from TRBV7-2 and TRBJ2-1; 10 bases align to TRBD2. Germline V lookup: CDR1 SGHTA, CDR2 FQGNSA. The CDR3 is 16 amino acids. Germline trimming cut 4 bases from V and 9 bases from J; bases unmatched to any gene: 12. CDR3 nucleotides: TGTGCCAGCAGCTACCGAGCACTAGCGGGGCATGTTGAGCAGTTCTTC. Translated, it gives CASSYRALAGHVEQFF. Looking up the rest from reference TRBV7-2 and TRBJ2-1 gives the full variable domain: GAGVSQSPSNKVTEKGKDVELRCDPISGHTALYWYRQSLGQGLEFLIYFQGNSAPDKSGLPSDRFSAERTGGSVSTLTIQRTQQEDSAVYLCASSYRALAGHVEQFFGPGTRLTVL.

The CDR3 coding sequence is TGTGCCAGCAGCCTGGGACAGGGAGAAAAACTGTTTTTT. This translates into CASSLGQGEKLFF. V is TRBV11-2 and J is TRBJ1-4, with 9 positions matching TRBD1. CDR3 length: 13 amino acids. Trimming removed 5 bases from V and 8 bases from J; junction bases left unmatched: 3. From germline, CDR1 is SGHAT and CDR2 FQNNGV.

The gene calls are TRBV6-5 and TRBJ2-7, with no clear D. V dropped 6 bases and J dropped 7 bases, with 13 bases sitting between them. There are 12 residues in the CDR3. The germline V gene has CDR1 MNHEY and CDR2 SVGAGI. CDR3 in amino acids: CASRGTAGEQYF. For the CDR3, the DNA is TGTGCCAGCAGAGGCACAGCCGGGGAGCAGTACTTC.

This sequence joins TRBV27 and TRBJ2-2, with D unresolved. CDR3 size: 21 residues. V was shortened by 6 bases and J by 6 bases, with 35 bases between the two germline ends. The V gene's germline CDR1 is MNHEY and CDR2 SMNVEV (reference sequence). CDR3 region: CASSYIQDLRPQDDAPGELFF. The CDR3 DNA reads TGTGCCAGCAGCTATATTCAGGATCTTAGGCCTCAGGACGACGCTCCCGGGGAGCTGTTTTTT.

This rearrangement joins TRBV4-1 to TRBJ1-1; D is unresolved. The V gene lost 0 bases and the J gene lost 2 bases, with 16 bases spanning the gap. CDR1 is MGHRA, CDR2 YSYEKL, per germline. The CDR3 consists of 17 residues. CDR3: CASSQDIGRSYNTEAFF. For the CDR3, the DNA is TGCGCCAGCAGCCAAGATATAGGCAGAAGCTATAACACTGAAGCTTTCTTT.

The gene calls are TRBV6-4 and TRBJ2-6, with unresolved D. This CDR3 is built from 16 residues. Between the trimmed V and J ends, which lost 6 bases and 2 bases, there was a span of 14 bases. The V gene's germline CDR1 is MRHNA and CDR2 SNTAGT. The CDR3 reads CASSRESGTGANVLTF. CDR3 nucleotide sequence: TGTGCCAGCAGCCGAGAGAGTGGGACTGGGGCCAACGTCCTGACTTTC.

By proportion, this clone is medium-sized (0.01 to 0.1%). The chain employs TRBV29-1 and TRBJ1-1; a possible D gene is TRBD1 (5 bases). Germline V gene lookup returns CDR1 SQVTM and CDR2 ANQGSEA. V lost 5 bases to trimming and J lost 5 bases, with 12 bases between them. The CDR3 extends over 12 amino acids. The CDR3 region has the DNA TGCAGCGTTTCGACAGAAAAGACTGAAGCTTTCTTT. Translating it yields CSVSTEKTEAFF.

The CDR3, as DNA: TGTGCCAGCAAATCCGGGACAGGGGGCTTCGGTGAGCAGTTCTTC. Protein: CASKSGTGGFGEQFF. The V call is TRBV21-1, the J call TRBJ2-1; the D call in the table, TRBD1, was not verified against the DNA. TRBV21-1 is a pseudogene. This CDR3 is 15 amino acids long.

This chain connects TRBV12-5 to TRBJ2-4; D is possibly TRBD1 or TRBD2 (5 bases each). Germline loops: CDR1 LGHNT, CDR2 FRNRAP. V shed 5 bases and J shed 1 base, with 18 bases lying between them. The CDR3 loop spans 17 amino acids. This CDR3 reads CASGPSQRGVAKNIQYF. In nucleotides, the CDR3 is TGTGCTAGTGGTCCTTCCCAGAGAGGGGTGGCCAAAAACATTCAGTACTTC.

The chain employs TRBV30 and TRBJ2-3, with 7 bases identical to TRBD2. Germline CDR1 reads GTSNPN; CDR2 reads SVGIG (reference sequence). CDR3 size: 13 residues. The V and J ends lost 5 bases and 2 bases, in that order; junction bases with no gene match: 4. This chain's CDR3 is CAWGAGNTDTQYF. The CDR3 DNA sequence: TGTGCCTGGGGAGCGGGGAACACAGATACGCAGTATTTT. Looking up the rest from reference TRBV30 and TRBJ2-3 gives the full variable domain: SQTIHQWPATLVQPVGSPLSLECTVEGTSNPNLYWYRQAAGRGLQLLFYSVGIGQISSEVPQNLSASRPQDRQFILSSKKLLLSDSGFYLCAWGAGNTDTQYFGPGTRLTVL.

The rearrangement uses TRBV3-1 (or the pseudogene TRBV3-2) and TRBJ2-7; no firm D call. The CDR3 runs 15 residues. V lost 0 bases to trimming and J lost 1 base, with 10 bases between them. Germline V gene lookup returns CDR1 LGHDT and CDR2 YNNKEL (reference sequence). The CDR3 spells CASSQDSGESYEQYF. CDR3 DNA: TGTGCCAGCAGCCAAGATTCCGGAGAGTCCTACGAGCAGTACTTC.

J is TRBJ2-3 and V is TRBV9, with TRBD1 as a possible D gene (6 bases). Trimming left V 4 bases short and J 0 bases short, with 12 bases between. The CDR3 is 15 residues long. From germline, CDR1 is SGDLS and CDR2 YYNGEE. The CDR3: CASSSRGSSTDTQYF. The CDR3 DNA is TGTGCCAGCAGCTCCAGGGGCTCTAGCACAGATACGCAGTATTTT.

This clone was picked up a small number of times. The chain couples TRBV6-5 to TRBJ2-7; 14 bases are shared with TRBD2. Germline V gene lookup returns CDR1 MNHEY and CDR2 SVGAGI. The CDR3 has 15 residues. J gave up 7 bases and V 5 bases, and 7 bases lay outside the gene matches. CDR3 nucleotide sequence: TGTGCCAGCAGTAACGGACTAGCGGGGGGACGGGAGCAGTACTTC. This encodes CASSNGLAGGREQYF.